This entry lists 28 T cell receptor beta chains sequenced from one sample in a study of blood T cells in healthy people across ages. Alongside a J-beta primer mix, a sample-barcoded 5' primer served in a second PCR lasting about 6 to 11 cycles. TCRdb reprocessed the 5' RACE reads via MiXCR and lists one record per CDR3 protein. The table records about 1.5 million distinct CDR3 sequences, approximately 40% of them present only once. Sequencing was carried out using blood. The receptors originated from a woman between 18 and 30 years old in good health.

The rearrangement uses TRBV12-3 or TRBV12-4 and TRBJ2-7; 7 bases are shared with TRBD1. The CDR3 runs 14 residues. The V gene end was trimmed by 6 bases and the J gene end by 3 bases; junction bases not matched to a gene: 8. The chain's CDR3 is CASRPTGSRYEQYF. The CDR3 DNA reads TGTGCCAGCAGGCCGACAGGGTCCCGCTACGAGCAGTACTTC.

J is TRBJ2-4 and V is TRBV6-6; TRBD2 agrees at 7 bases. The trim removed 7 bases at V and 1 base at J, leaving 10 bases unmatched. Germline V gene sequence: CDR1 MNHNY, CDR2 SVGAGI (reference sequence). The CDR3 has 16 amino acids. The CDR3 protein is CASMREPTGAKNIQYF. The CDR3 region has the DNA TGTGCCAGCATGCGGGAGCCCACCGGGGCCAAAAACATTCAGTACTTC.

The genes are TRBV5-6 and TRBJ2-5, with D possibly being TRBD2 (6 bases). Trimming pared 0 bases from V and 3 bases from J, leaving 12 bases between. Germline CDR1 and CDR2: SGHDT and YYEEEE. This CDR3 spans 15 amino acids. The CDR3 sequence is CASSLVGRGEETQYF. Written as DNA, the CDR3 is TGTGCCAGCAGCTTGGTTGGACGCGGGGAAGAGACCCAGTACTTC.

The CDR3 region is CGVDSPLHF. In DNA, the CDR3 is TGCGGGGTGGATTCACCCCTCCACTTT. The chain combines TRBV29-1 with TRBJ1-6; no definite D call. There are 9 residues in the CDR3. Germline V gene lookup returns CDR1 SQVTM and CDR2 ANQGSEA.

This clonotype was found many times. An end of the junction differs from the germline gene, which may be a read error. CDR3 protein: CASSSSLETQYF. The CDR3 DNA reads TGTGCCAGCAGTTCCTCACTAGAGACCCAGTACTTC. The chain has TRBV5-1 and TRBJ2-5; no reliable D call. Looked up from germline, CDR1 is SGHRS and CDR2 is YFSETQ. This CDR3 spans 12 amino acids.

The V gene is TRBV4-2, the J gene TRBJ1-1, with D possibly TRBD1 on 5 matching bases. The CDR3 is 13 residues long. V lost 2 bases and J 6 bases, leaving 10 bases between the germline ends. In germline, CDR1 is LGHNA, CDR2 YNFKEQ. CDR3 nucleotides: TGTGCCAGCAGCCAACCAGGGACCCCTGAAGCTTTCTTT. Translation gives CASSQPGTPEAFF.

This clonotype has more than one count but fewer than ten. The gene calls are TRBV12-3 or TRBV12-4 and TRBJ2-7; D is uncertain. The CDR3 has 13 residues. The V end was cut by 5 bases, the J end by 0 bases, with 8 bases between. The CDR3 is CASSGWSSYEQYF. The CDR3 coding sequence is TGTGCCAGCAGTGGCTGGAGCTCCTACGAGCAGTACTTC.

The rearrangement links TRBV6-5 to TRBJ2-5, with a weak D call TRBD1 (5 bases). TRBJ2-7 matches the DNA end more closely, so the J call is doubtful. Germline CDR1 is MNHEY and CDR2 is SVGAGI. The CDR3 sequence is 13 residues long. The CDR3 nucleotides are TGTGCCAGCAGTTGGGGCAGGGCTAACGAGCAGTACTTC. Translation gives CASSWGRANEQYF.

This clonotype appeared a few times. The V call is TRBV4-1, the J call TRBJ2-5, with 8 positions matching TRBD2. Germline trimming cut 1 base from V and 5 bases from J; bases unmatched to any gene: 9. The CDR3 extends over 16 amino acids. Germline V gene lookup returns CDR1 MGHRA and CDR2 YSYEKL. CDR3: CASSQGASGSIETQYF. CDR3 nucleotides: TGCGCCAGCAGCCAAGGGGCCAGCGGGAGTATCGAGACCCAGTACTTC.

In this sample, this clonotype turned up once. The CDR3: CASSASVAIAKNIQYF. CDR3 nucleotides: TGTGCCAGCAGCGCTTCTGTGGCAATAGCCAAAAACATTCAGTACTTC. The chain employs TRBV9 and TRBJ2-4; D gene ambiguous. This CDR3 is built from 16 residues. Germline lookup yields CDR1 SGDLS and CDR2 YYNGEE. The V and J ends lost 3 bases and 0 bases respectively, with 13 bases between them.

The chain combines TRBV11-2 with TRBJ2-7; 12 bases agree with TRBD2. Germline CDR1 SGHAT, CDR2 FQNNGV. The CDR3 sequence is 16 residues long. V was clipped by 3 bases and J by 7 bases; unmatched bases: 10. The CDR3 loop is CASSLGRTSGTHEQYF. DNA for the CDR3: TGTGCCAGCAGCTTGGGTCGGACTAGCGGGACCCATGAGCAGTACTTC.

This clonotype was seen a few times. The chain is built from TRBV3-1 and TRBJ1-2; tentative D call: TRBD1 (6 bases). CDR1 is LGHDT and CDR2 is YNNKEL in the germline V gene (reference sequence). The CDR3 runs 15 residues. V dropped 5 bases and J dropped 3 bases, with 16 bases sitting between them. The CDR3 protein is CASSAWGAPDYGYTF. In DNA, the CDR3 is TGTGCCAGCAGCGCTTGGGGGGCGCCGGACTATGGCTACACCTTC.

This chain connects TRBV15 to TRBJ2-1; perhaps TRBD2 as D (6 bases). Trimming took off 9 bases at V and 6 bases at J, with 15 bases between the two ends. CDR3 length: 13 residues. In germline, CDR1 is LNHNV, CDR2 YYDKDF (reference sequence). The CDR3 spells CATALARSNEQFF. In nucleotides, the CDR3 is TGTGCCACTGCTCTAGCGAGAAGCAATGAGCAGTTCTTC. Drawing the rest from reference TRBV15 and TRBJ2-1, the complete variable domain is DAMVIQNPRYQVTQFGKPVTLSCSQTLNHNVMYWYQQKSSQAPKLLFHYYDKDFNNEADTPDNFQSRRPNTSFCFLDIRSPGLGDTAMYLCATALARSNEQFFGPGTRLTVL.

Only one count was recorded for this clonotype. The chain employs TRBV5-1 and TRBJ2-4; 12 positions match TRBD1. CDR1 SGHRS and CDR2 YFSETQ come from the germline V gene. The V gene end was trimmed by 4 bases and the J gene end by 13 bases; junction bases not matched to a gene: 12. CDR3 size: 15 residues. DNA of the CDR3: TGCGCCAGCAGCCTCAGGGGACAGGGGGCTAATGAGCAGTACTTC. Translated, it gives CASSLRGQGANEQYF.

The table lists this clonotype with a few counts. This chain connects TRBV7-3 to TRBJ2-3; 9 bases are a match to TRBD2. The CDR3 runs 16 residues. V shed 0 bases and J 4 bases; nucleotides not matched to a gene: 5. Looked up from germline, CDR1 is SGHTA and CDR2 is FQGTGA. For the CDR3, the DNA is TGTGCCAGCAGCTTAACGGGCGGGGGGGCGTCAGATACGCAGTATTTT. Translation: CASSLTGGGASDTQYF. The complete variable domain, with remaining parts taken from reference TRBV7-3 and TRBJ2-3, reads GAGVSQTPSNKVTEKGKYVELRCDPISGHTALYWYRQSLGQGPEFLIYFQGTGAADDSGLPNDRFFAVRPEGSVSTLKIQRTERGDSAVYLCASSLTGGGASDTQYFGPGTRLTVL.

The chain recombines TRBV13 with TRBJ2-7, with TRBD1 as a possible D gene (6 bases). V shed 1 base and J shed 6 bases, with 19 bases lying between them. From germline, CDR1 is PRHDT and CDR2 FYEKMQ (reference sequence). The CDR3 is 16 amino acids. The CDR3 loop is CASSLAEDRTVSEQYF. The CDR3 nucleotides are TGTGCCAGCAGCTTAGCGGAAGACAGGACAGTCAGCGAGCAGTACTTC.

This clonotype was seen only a few times. The chain uses TRBV20-1 and TRBJ1-1; perhaps TRBD1 as D (5 bases). V lost 5 bases and J 1 base, leaving 11 bases between the germline ends. The CDR3 is 13 residues long. CDR1 is DFQATT and CDR2 is SNEGSKA in the germline V gene (reference sequence). The CDR3 coding sequence is TGCAGTGCTTCTCCGACAGAGAACACTGAAGCTTTCTTT. Translated, it gives CSASPTENTEAFF.

V and J are TRBV4-2 and TRBJ2-1; 9 bases fit TRBD2. V was pared by 0 bases and J by 13 bases, with 19 bases of the junction left unmatched. In germline, CDR1 is LGHNA, CDR2 YNFKEQ. The CDR3 is 18 amino acids. The CDR3: CASSQDIWVAGVRETQFF. CDR3 nucleotide sequence: TGTGCCAGCAGCCAAGATATATGGGTAGCGGGAGTGAGGGAGACCCAGTTCTTC.

This clonotype was detected a few times. CDR3 amino acids: CSVRPDRTGSGYTF. CDR3 coding DNA: TGCAGCGTCAGACCGGACAGGACCGGGTCCGGCTACACCTTC. J is TRBJ1-2 and V is TRBV29-1; 7 nucleotides align to TRBD1. After removal of 6 bases from V and 8 bases from J, the junction contained 15 bases not matched to a gene. CDR1 and CDR2 from the germline V gene are SQVTM and ANQGSEA. CDR3 length: 14 residues.

The chain combines TRBV20-1 with TRBJ1-1, with 8 bases that match TRBD1. The CDR3 sequence is 13 residues long. Looked up from germline, CDR1 is DFQATT and CDR2 is SNEGSKA (reference sequence). V lost 3 bases to trimming and J lost 6 bases; unmatched junction nucleotides: 6. The CDR3 sequence: CSASRGQVAEAFF. DNA for the CDR3: TGCAGTGCTAGCCGGGGACAGGTCGCTGAAGCTTTCTTT.

V gene TRBV27 combines with J gene TRBJ2-7; D unclear. The assigned J gene may be wrong: the sequence end matches TRBJ2-5 better. The CDR3 extends over 13 amino acids. Germline V gene sequence: CDR1 MNHEY, CDR2 SMNVEV (reference sequence). The CDR3 loop reads CASSLPYSETQYF. Written as DNA, the CDR3 is TGTGCCAGCAGTTTACCGTACTCGGAGACCCAGTACTTC.

In DNA, the CDR3 is TGCAGCGTTGGTTCGGGATGGGAGCTGTTTTTT. This sequence encodes CSVGSGWELFF. The J gene is TRBJ2-2, the V gene TRBV29-1, with a weak D call TRBD2 (5 bases). The CDR3 loop spans 11 amino acids. Germline V gene lookup returns CDR1 SQVTM and CDR2 ANQGSEA. V was cut by 4 bases and J by 9 bases, with 9 bases left in between.

This clonotype showed up just a few times. This chain links TRBV5-1 with TRBJ2-1; maybe TRBD1 (5 bases). CDR1 is SGHRS, CDR2 YFSETQ, per germline. CDR3 size: 14 residues. V shed 4 bases and J shed 7 bases, with 15 bases lying between them. The CDR3 reads CASSPGWTRNEQFF. The CDR3 DNA sequence: TGCGCCAGCAGCCCGGGTTGGACACGGAATGAGCAGTTCTTC.

The chain combines TRBV6-6 with TRBJ2-5; 10 bases map to TRBD1. The J call is uncertain, as TRBJ2-7 better fits the DNA end. The CDR3 spans 15 residues. CDR1 MNHNY and CDR2 SVGAGI come from the germline V gene (reference sequence). CDR3 in amino acids: CASTSAGTGANEQYF. The CDR3 DNA reads TGTGCCAGCACCTCGGCCGGGACAGGGGCCAACGAGCAGTACTTC.

V and J are TRBV5-1 and TRBJ2-1, with 11 bases that match TRBD2. The CDR3 loop spans 18 amino acids. CDR1 and CDR2 (germline): SGHRS, YFSETQ. The V segment lost 3 bases and the J segment 9 bases; nucleotides outside the gene matches: 17. CDR3 bases: TGCGCCAGCAGCTCGTACACTCCCGGGACTAGCGGCACAGGTGAGCAGTTCTTC. This translates into CASSSYTPGTSGTGEQFF.

The chain links TRBV6-1 to TRBJ1-2; TRBD1 might be the D (5 bases). V lost 4 bases, J lost 0 bases, and 15 bases lay in between. Per germline, CDR1 MNHNS and CDR2 SASEGT. This CDR3 region has 16 residues. In DNA, the CDR3 is TGTGCCAGCAGTGGACGGGGCAGGAGTACTAACTATGGCTACACCTTC. Translating it yields CASSGRGRSTNYGYTF.

The chain has TRBV20-1 and TRBJ2-5; the D is unclear. Germline values: CDR1 DFQATT, CDR2 SNEGSKA (reference sequence). The CDR3 contains 12 residues. Between the trimmed V and J ends, which lost 5 bases and 0 bases, there was a span of 7 bases. The CDR3 spells CSALANQETQYF. CDR3 coding DNA: TGCAGTGCTTTGGCTAACCAAGAGACCCAGTACTTC.

This rearrangement joins TRBV28 to TRBJ2-3, with 11 bases fitting TRBD2. CDR1 is MDHEN and CDR2 is SYDVKM in the germline V gene. Germline trimming cut 7 bases from V and 4 bases from J; bases unmatched to any gene: 16. This CDR3 region has 18 residues. CDR3 DNA: TGTGCCAGCAACTACGAATACCGGACTAGCGGGTTTGCAGATACGCAGTATTTT. It specifies CASNYEYRTSGFADTQYF.